What follows describes a single T cell receptor beta chain. Its antigen is as yet unknown. The data originate from a study of neoadjuvant nivolumab and ipilimumab in lung cancer. As for the study in general: Nivolumab 3 mg/kg was given days 1, 15 and 29, plus ipilimumab 1 mg/kg day 1 in combination.

TCRdb's table, derived via immunoSEQ multiplex PCR, lists solely in-frame clones and lacks some. The profile shows around 10,000 clones, 81% of them singletons. Trimming took 2 bases from V and 2 from J, leaving 9 bases between them. The germline V gene has CDR1 MNHNY and CDR2 SVGAGI (reference sequence). The CDR3 length is 15 residues. Broader study findings: Pretherapy blood TCR richness correlated positively with resected tumor richness. TCR sequencing covered a small number of samples.

The source is an adult with non-small cell lung cancer. The rearrangement joins TRBV6-6 to TRBJ2-2, with D tentatively TRBD2 (6 bases). Sequences were derived from peripheral blood, sampled before neoadjuvant nivolumab, alone or with ipilimumab. This chain's CDR3 is CASSYPGGNTGELFF. The CDR3 nucleotides are TGTGCCAGCAGTTACCCCGGGGGAAACACCGGGGAGCTGTTTTTT.